This TCR delta chain derives from a study of gamma-delta chains in newborns, infants, children. Whole-study context: Innate gammadelta T cells reportedly expand polyclonally right after birth, driven by microbial exposure, per the title.

This CDR3 contains 16 residues. The germline V gene encodes CDR1 GEAIGNYY and CDR2 EKD. Trimming cost V 7 bases and J 0 bases, with 20 bases left between them. TCRdb redid clone calling on the reads using CATT. Of about 4,200 delta-chain clones detected, under 15% appear once; the ten largest clones hold 8.5%. This TCR was sampled from a child who was a newborn, infant or young child, either healthy, febrile or measles-vaccinated (not recorded which). The specimen was blood. The V gene is TRDV2, the J gene TRDJ1; a weak D match, TRDD3 (6 bases). The CDR3 DNA is TGTGCCTGCGGCAACGTGGGGGTCCCGTACACCGATAAACTCATCTTT. Protein product: CACGNVGVPYTDKLIF.